Below are 24 T cell receptor beta chains sequenced from a single sample in a study of T-cell reconstitution after alpha-beta-depleted transplantation in children. Unique molecular identifiers were incorporated when the TCRbeta library was constructed. TCRdb called the PCR reads again in MiXCR, with one record for every CDR3 protein. This table has approximately 190,000 distinct CDR3 sequences, around 9.2% appearing once. The sample consisted of PBMCs, mostly from graft donor cells, taken 360 days after TCRalphabeta/CD19-depleted stem cell transplant. Every receptor here comes from a male patient between 2 and 15 years old who had a stem cell transplant for acute myeloid leukemia, so the T cells may come from the graft donor.

The chain joins TRBV20-1 to TRBJ1-2; TRBD1 matches at 9 bases. Trimming took 2 bases from V and 3 from J; bases not matched to a gene: 4. Per the germline V gene, CDR1 is DFQATT and CDR2 is SNEGSKA (reference sequence). The CDR3 loop spans 14 amino acids. This chain's CDR3 is CSARYDRGDYGYTF. CDR3 in DNA: TGCAGTGCTAGATATGACAGGGGGGACTATGGCTACACCTTC.

This clonotype was found many times. V is TRBV5-1 and J is TRBJ2-1, with a possible D match to TRBD1 (5 bases). This CDR3 comprises 15 residues. Trimming stripped 5 bases from V and 2 bases from J, with 14 bases between. In germline, CDR1 is SGHRS, CDR2 YFSETQ. CDR3 residues: CASSPGQGTYNEQFF. The CDR3 nucleotides read TGCGCCAGCAGTCCTGGACAAGGTACCTACAATGAGCAGTTCTTC. Full variable domain (remainder filled in from reference TRBV5-1 and TRBJ2-1): KAGVTQTPRYLIKTRGQQVTLSCSPISGHRSVSWYQQTPGQGLQFLFEYFSETQRNKGNFPGRFSGRQFSNSRSEMNVSTLELGDSALYLCASSPGQGTYNEQFFGPGTRLTVL.

In its sample, this clonotype was seen a few times. This chain uses TRBV19 with TRBJ1-5, with D unresolved. Trimming stripped 3 bases from V and 6 bases from J, with 9 bases between. The V gene's germline CDR1 is LNHDA and CDR2 SQIVND (reference sequence). The CDR3 consists of 13 residues. The CDR3 protein is CASSIDGLQPQHF. DNA of the CDR3: TGTGCCAGTAGTATCGACGGGCTTCAGCCCCAGCATTTT.

This chain joins TRBV7-2 and TRBJ2-3, with TRBD1 identical over 7 bases. Germline assignment: CDR1 SGHTA and CDR2 FQGNSA. The CDR3 length is 16 residues. V trimming: 2 bases; J trimming: 3 bases; junction bases outside the gene matches: 8. The CDR3 is CASSLRQGFRTDTQYF. In DNA, the CDR3 is TGTGCCAGCAGCTTAAGACAGGGTTTCAGGACAGATACGCAGTATTTT. Together with reference TRBV7-2 and TRBJ2-3, the CDR3 gives the full variable domain: GAGVSQSPSNKVTEKGKDVELRCDPISGHTALYWYRQSLGQGLEFLIYFQGNSAPDKSGLPSDRFSAERTGGSVSTLTIQRTQQEDSAVYLCASSLRQGFRTDTQYFGPGTRLTVL.

This clonotype was detected many times. V gene TRBV29-1 combines with J gene TRBJ2-3; D gene unclear. This CDR3 has 13 amino acids. Between the trimmed V and J ends, which lost 0 bases and 4 bases, there was a span of 8 bases. The germline V gene has CDR1 SQVTM and CDR2 ANQGSEA. The CDR3 DNA reads TGCAGCGTTGAAGAGGGTGGGGCAGATACGCAGTATTTT. Protein product: CSVEEGGADTQYF.

The chain links TRBV7-8 to TRBJ1-2, with a tentative D call TRBD1 (5 bases). The CDR3 sequence is 13 residues long. Germline values: CDR1 SGHVS, CDR2 FQNEAQ. Trimming stripped 5 bases from V and 4 bases from J, with 11 bases between. In nucleotides, the CDR3 is TGTGCCAGCAGCCGTGGGACGCCCTATGGCTACACCTTC. Its protein product is CASSRGTPYGYTF.

The chain uses TRBV5-5 and TRBJ2-5; 11 bases fit TRBD1. There are 17 residues in the CDR3. V shed 2 bases, J shed 5 bases, and the junction held 11 bases outside the gene matches. The germline V gene has CDR1 SGHKS and CDR2 YYEKEE (reference sequence). CDR3 region: CASSFPARTGGGETQYF. CDR3 bases: TGTGCCAGCAGCTTTCCTGCCAGGACAGGGGGCGGTGAGACCCAGTACTTC. The complete variable domain, with remaining parts taken from reference TRBV5-5 and TRBJ2-5, reads DAGVTQSPTHLIKTRGQQVTLRCSPISGHKSVSWYQQVLGQGPQFIFQYYEKEERGRGNFPDRFSARQFPNYSSELNVNALLLGDSALYLCASSFPARTGGGETQYFGPGTRLLVL.

This clonotype showed up just a few times. The V and J genes are TRBV5-1 and TRBJ1-4; D not resolved. CDR3 length: 14 residues. From germline, CDR1 is SGHRS and CDR2 YFSETQ. With 5 bases removed from V and 0 bases from J, the gap between germline ends came to 8 bases. The CDR3 here is CASRPGATNEKLFF. CDR3 bases: TGCGCCAGCAGACCCGGGGCAACTAATGAAAAACTGTTTTTT.

This clonotype was seen at least ten times. This chain joins TRBV20-1 and TRBJ2-3; 11 bases are shared with TRBD2. The V segment lost 2 bases and the J segment 5 bases; nucleotides outside the gene matches: 12. The CDR3 contains 17 residues. Per germline, CDR1 DFQATT and CDR2 SNEGSKA (reference sequence). The CDR3 protein is CSARSLTSGARGDTQYF. The CDR3 DNA reads TGCAGTGCTAGATCCCTGACTAGCGGGGCCCGCGGAGATACGCAGTATTTT.

This clonotype was counted many times. V gene TRBV10-3 combines with J gene TRBJ1-5, with 9 bases matching TRBD1. CDR3 length: 14 residues. V lost 4 bases, J lost 7 bases, and 5 bases stayed unmatched. The germline gives CDR1 ENHRY, CDR2 SYGVKD. The CDR3 DNA reads as TGTGCCATCAGTGGGGACAGGGTTCGACAGCCCCAGCATTTT. This sequence encodes CAISGDRVRQPQHF.

This clonotype occurred a few times. The V call is TRBV18, the J call TRBJ2-5; 7 bases line up with TRBD2. Germline V gives CDR1 KGHSH, CDR2 LQKENI. With V trimmed by 2 bases and J by 1 base, 1 base remained unmatched. The CDR3 is 14 residues long. The CDR3 coding sequence is TGTGCCAGCTCACCAGCTAGCGGCCAAGAGACCCAGTACTTC. This codes for CASSPASGQETQYF.

This sequence joins TRBV12-3 or TRBV12-4 and TRBJ2-1; 8 positions agree with TRBD1. Germline trimming cut 10 bases from V and 10 bases from J; bases unmatched to any gene: 21. The CDR3 consists of 16 residues. CDR3 sequence (DNA): TGTGCCATCACCTCGTGGTGGGCCCAGGGGGCCCGCGAGCAGTTCTTC. Its protein is CAITSWWAQGAREQFF.

This clonotype has a count of ten or more. The chain has TRBV10-3 and TRBJ2-7; TRBD2 is a possible D gene (6 bases). With 3 bases removed from V and 3 bases from J, the gap between germline ends came to 12 bases. Germline lookup yields CDR1 ENHRY and CDR2 SYGVKD. This CDR3 has 14 residues. Written as DNA, the CDR3 is TGTGCCATCAGTGATTCACGGGACTTCTACGAGCAGTACTTC. Amino acids: CAISDSRDFYEQYF.

With regard to this clonotype: A much bigger clone sits one base away, suggesting this may be a read error. The chain links TRBV7-9 to TRBJ2-1, with 12 bases aligning to TRBD1. The CDR3 spans 14 residues. CDR1 is SEHNR, CDR2 FQNEAQ, per germline (reference sequence). The CDR3 here is CAISSGTGGDEQFF. CDR3 bases: TGTGCCATCAGCTCCGGGACAGGGGGCGATGAGCAGTTCTTC. Full variable domain (remainder filled in from reference TRBV7-9 and TRBJ2-1): DTGVSQNPRHKITKRGQNVTFRCDPISEHNRLYWYRQTLGQGPEFLTYFQNEAQLEKSRLLSDRFSAERPKGSFSTLEIQRTEQGDSAMYLCAISSGTGGDEQFFGPGTRLTVL.

This clonotype was seen repeatedly, ten times or more. The V call is TRBV4-1, the J call TRBJ2-5; no firm D call. Trimming pared 1 base from V and 2 bases from J, leaving 8 bases between. The CDR3 consists of 14 residues. Looked up from germline, CDR1 is MGHRA and CDR2 is YSYEKL. DNA of the CDR3: TGCGCCAGCAGCCAAGTTGAGATTCAAGAGACCCAGTACTTC. Protein product: CASSQVEIQETQYF.

This clonotype has more than one count but fewer than ten. V is TRBV5-1 and J is TRBJ1-4; TRBD1 is a possible D gene (6 bases). The CDR3 sequence is 15 residues long. Trimming stripped 4 bases from V and 6 bases from J, with 16 bases between. CDR1 is SGHRS and CDR2 is YFSETQ in the germline V gene. This chain's CDR3 is CASSPSDRTDEKLFF. Written as DNA, the CDR3 is TGCGCCAGCAGCCCGTCCGACAGGACTGATGAAAAACTGTTTTTT.

This clonotype has a count of ten or more. The CDR3 DNA reads TGCGCCAGCAGCTTCAACCAGGTGAACACTGAAGCTTTCTTT. Translated: CASSFNQVNTEAFF. The chain employs TRBV5-1 and TRBJ1-1; D not certain. V gave up 2 bases and J gave up 0 bases, with 8 bases separating them. The CDR3 has 14 amino acids. Per germline, CDR1 SGHRS and CDR2 YFSETQ.

This sequence joins TRBV2 and TRBJ2-2, with D perhaps assigned TRBD1 or TRBD2 (6 bases each). CDR3 length equals 14 residues. The V and J ends lost 7 bases and 5 bases respectively, with 14 bases between them. In germline, CDR1 is SNHLY, CDR2 FYNNEI. Here the CDR3 DNA reads TGTGCCAGCATCCTCCAGGGGAGGACCGGGGAGCTGTTTTTT. Amino acid sequence: CASILQGRTGELFF.

There are many counts of this clonotype. V usage is TRBV7-9 and J usage is TRBJ2-3, with D unclear. The V gene lost 3 bases and the J gene lost 1 base, with 14 bases spanning the gap. The CDR3 spans 16 residues. In germline, CDR1 is SEHNR, CDR2 FQNEAQ (reference sequence). The CDR3 loop reads CASSFLLPGRTDTQYF. DNA of the CDR3: TGTGCCAGCAGCTTCCTTTTGCCAGGACGCACAGATACGCAGTATTTT.

This clonotype was observed a handful of times. The chain has TRBV5-1 and TRBJ2-7, with 12 bases identical to TRBD2. This CDR3 has 14 residues. V lost 0 bases, J lost 6 bases, and 1 base stayed unmatched. CDR1 and CDR2 from the germline V gene are SGHRS and YFSETQ. CDR3 sequence reads: CASSLGLAGAEQYV. CDR3 coding DNA: TGCGCCAGCAGCTTGGGACTAGCGGGGGCCGAGCAGTACGTC.

This chain connects TRBV5-1 to TRBJ2-5; D is tentatively TRBD1 or TRBD2 (5 bases each). V was trimmed by 4 bases and J by 4 bases, leaving 14 bases between them. Germline V gene sequence: CDR1 SGHRS, CDR2 YFSETQ. This CDR3 has 14 residues. CDR3 sequence (DNA): TGCGCCAGCAGCAATTGGGGACCCCCAGAGACCCAGTACTTC. Encoded protein: CASSNWGPPETQYF. Using reference TRBV5-1 and TRBJ2-5 for the parts outside the CDR3, the full variable domain is KAGVTQTPRYLIKTRGQQVTLSCSPISGHRSVSWYQQTPGQGLQFLFEYFSETQRNKGNFPGRFSGRQFSNSRSEMNVSTLELGDSALYLCASSNWGPPETQYFGPGTRLLVL.

There are many counts of this clonotype. This chain connects TRBV12-3 or TRBV12-4 to TRBJ2-1, with D hard to call. V shed 5 bases and J shed 9 bases, with 11 bases lying between them. This CDR3 region has 12 residues. The CDR3 DNA reads as TGTGCCAGCAGTCTACAGACGACTGAGCAGTTCTTC. Its protein is CASSLQTTEQFF.

In this sample, this clonotype turned up a few times. This rearrangement joins TRBV20-1 to TRBJ2-3; no clear D gene. The CDR3 is 11 amino acids. In germline, CDR1 is DFQATT, CDR2 SNEGSKA (reference sequence). V gave up 8 bases and J gave up 5 bases, with 11 bases separating them. In DNA, the CDR3 is TGCAGTTATCTAGATTTAGATACGCAGTATTTT. It translates to CSYLDLDTQYF.

The table lists this clonotype with many counts. The chain uses TRBV29-1 and TRBJ2-5; D uncertain. Trimming pared 1 base from V and 3 bases from J, leaving 15 bases between. Looked up from germline, CDR1 is SQVTM and CDR2 is ANQGSEA. The CDR3 length is 15 residues. The CDR3 reads CSVEVSRWEKETQYF. The DNA for the CDR3 is TGCAGCGTTGAAGTATCTAGGTGGGAAAAAGAGACCCAGTACTTC.